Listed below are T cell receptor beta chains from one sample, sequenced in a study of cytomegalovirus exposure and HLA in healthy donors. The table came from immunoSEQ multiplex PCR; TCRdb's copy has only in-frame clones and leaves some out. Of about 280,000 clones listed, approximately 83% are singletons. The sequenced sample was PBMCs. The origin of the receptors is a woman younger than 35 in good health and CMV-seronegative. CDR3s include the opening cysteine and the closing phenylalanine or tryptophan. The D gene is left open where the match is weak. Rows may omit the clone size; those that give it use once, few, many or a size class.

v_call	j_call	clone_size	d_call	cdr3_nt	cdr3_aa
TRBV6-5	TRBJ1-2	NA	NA	TGTGCCAGCAGTCAAGGAGGATCGTATGGCTACACCTTC	CASSQGGSYGYTF
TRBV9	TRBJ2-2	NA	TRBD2	TGTGCCAGCAGCCCTCCTAGCGGGAGTAAATCCGGGGAGCTGTTTTTT	CASSPPSGSKSGELFF
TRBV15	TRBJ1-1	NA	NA	TGTGCCACCAGCGTGGACAGTATGAACACTGAAGCTTTCTTT	CATSVDSMNTEAFF
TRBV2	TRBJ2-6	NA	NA	TGTGCCAGCAGCGCCGACAGGTACCTCTCTGGGGCCAACGTCCTGACTTTC	CASSADRYLSGANVLTF
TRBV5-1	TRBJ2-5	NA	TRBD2	TGCGCCAGCAGCTTGACACTAGCGGGAGGGCCAGAGACCCAGTACTTC	CASSLTLAGGPETQYF
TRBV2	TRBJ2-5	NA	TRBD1	TGTGCCAGCAGACAGGGGGGCAAAGAGACCCAGTACTTC	CASRQGGKETQYF
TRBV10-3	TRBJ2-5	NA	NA	TGTGCCATCAGAGGAGCAGGGGTGGGATTGGAGACCCAGTACTTC	CAIRGAGVGLETQYF
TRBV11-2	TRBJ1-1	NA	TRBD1	TGTGCCAGCAGCCCCGTGGCGGGACAGGGGAACACTGAAGCTTTCTTT	CASSPVAGQGNTEAFF
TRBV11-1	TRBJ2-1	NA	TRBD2	TGTGCCAGCAGCCAGCGGGGGGGGCCCAATGAGCAGTTCTTC	CASSQRGGPNEQFF
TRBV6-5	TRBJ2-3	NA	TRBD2	TGTGCCAGCAGTTGGCGAGCGGGGAGGGCAGATACGCAGTATTTT	CASSWRAGRADTQYF
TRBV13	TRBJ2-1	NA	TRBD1	TGTGCCAGCAGCTTACCGGACAGGGGGTACAATGAGCAGTTCTTC	CASSLPDRGYNEQFF
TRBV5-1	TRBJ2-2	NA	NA	TGCGCCAGCAGCTGGGGTGGGACAACCGGGGAGCTGTTTTTT	CASSWGGTTGELFF
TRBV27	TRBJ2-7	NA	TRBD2	TGTGCCAGCAGTTCCACCGCGGGAGGTTCCCACGAGCAGTACTTC	CASSSTAGGSHEQYF
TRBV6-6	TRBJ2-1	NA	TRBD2	TGTGCCAGCAGTTACTCTCCTAGCGGGCTCAATGAGCAGTTCTTC	CASSYSPSGLNEQFF
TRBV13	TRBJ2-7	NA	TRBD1	TGTGCCAGCTCACACAGGGGTCCAACCTACGAGCAGTACTTC	CASSHRGPTYEQYF
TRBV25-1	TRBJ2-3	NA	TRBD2	TGTGCCAGCAGTGATTCAGCGGGGGTAACAGATACGCAGTATTTT	CASSDSAGVTDTQYF
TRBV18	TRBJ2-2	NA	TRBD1	TGTGCCAGCTCACCTGGGACAGGGGGGCACACCGGGGAGCTGTTTTTT	CASSPGTGGHTGELFF
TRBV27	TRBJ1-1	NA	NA	TGTGCCAGCAGTTTGGGGGCGCCGGGGAACACTGAAGCTTTCTTT	CASSLGAPGNTEAFF
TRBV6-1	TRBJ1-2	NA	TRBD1	TGTGCCAGCAGTGAAGTGGACAGGGCCCCTAACTATGGCTACACCTTC	CASSEVDRAPNYGYTF
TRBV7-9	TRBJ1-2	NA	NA	TGTGCCAGCAGCTTAGACCCGGGCCCGAGGGATGGCTACACCTTC	CASSLDPGPRDGYTF
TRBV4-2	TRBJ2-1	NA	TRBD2	TGTGCCAGCAGCCAAGAAGGGACTAGCGGCAATGAGCAGTTCTTC	CASSQEGTSGNEQFF
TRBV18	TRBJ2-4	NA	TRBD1	TGTGCCAGCTCACCATTGGACAGGATGGGCATTCAGTACTTC	CASSPLDRMGIQYF
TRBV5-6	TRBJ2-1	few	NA	TGTGCCAGCAGCTTCCAGGGGTCTTACAATGAGCAGTTCTTC	CASSFQGSYNEQFF
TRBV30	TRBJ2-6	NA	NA	TGTGCCTGGAGTGGGCTTTCTGGGGCCAACGTCCTGACTTTC	CAWSGLSGANVLTF
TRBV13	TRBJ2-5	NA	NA	TGTGCCAGCAGCTTAGATCCCCGCCAAGAGACCCAGTACTTC	CASSLDPRQETQYF
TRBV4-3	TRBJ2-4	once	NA	TGCGCCAGCAGCCAAGATGTGGGGGGACCCCGCTTGAAGGCCAAAAACATTCAGTACTTC	CASSQDVGGPRLKAKNIQYF
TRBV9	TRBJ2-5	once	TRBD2	TGTGCCAGCAGCGTAGAAGCGGGGGGCCAAGAGACCCAGTACTTC	CASSVEAGGQETQYF
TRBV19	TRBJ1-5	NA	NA	TGTGCCAGTAGTATGGGCACCGGACAGCCCCAGCATTTT	CASSMGTGQPQHF
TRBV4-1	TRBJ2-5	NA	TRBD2	TGCGCCAGCAGCCCACTCGGGACTAGCGGGAGAACCCAAGAGACCCAGTACTTC	CASSPLGTSGRTQETQYF
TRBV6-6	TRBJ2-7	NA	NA	TGTGCCAGCGCAGGGGAGTACGAGCAGTACTTC	CASAGEYEQYF
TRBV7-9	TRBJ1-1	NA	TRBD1	TGTGCCAGCAGCTTAGAGGTCACAGGGGGCTGGAATGAAGCTTTCTTT	CASSLEVTGGWNEAFF
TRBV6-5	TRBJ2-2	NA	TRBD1	TGTGCCACAGAATACGCAGGGGGAGTCACCGGGGAGCTGTTTTTT	CATEYAGGVTGELFF
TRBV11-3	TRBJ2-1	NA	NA	TGTGCCAGCTTAATCCAGGTCTCCAATGAGCAGTTCTTC	CASLIQVSNEQFF
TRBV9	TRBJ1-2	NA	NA	TGTGCCAGCAGCGTAGGATCAGGGCCAGCTAACTATGGCTACACCTTC	CASSVGSGPANYGYTF
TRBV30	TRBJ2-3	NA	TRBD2	TGTGCCTGGAGTGTAATCAGAGCGGGAGGGGCTCGCACAGATACGCAGTATTTT	CAWSVIRAGGARTDTQYF
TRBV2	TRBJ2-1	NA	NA	TGTGCCAGTAAAGCGGACCTCTCCTACAATGAGCAGTTCTTC	CASKADLSYNEQFF
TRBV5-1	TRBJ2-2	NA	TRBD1	TGCGCCAGCAGCGACGGTCACAAAAAGGGACAGGGGCCCACCGGGGAGCTGTTTTTT	CASSDGHKKGQGPTGELFF
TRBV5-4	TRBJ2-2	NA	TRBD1	TGTGCCAGCAGCTTTCAGGGGGACGGGGAGCTGTTTTTT	CASSFQGDGELFF
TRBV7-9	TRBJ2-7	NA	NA	TGTGCCAGCAGCTCGGACACTTCCTACGAGCAGTACTTC	CASSSDTSYEQYF
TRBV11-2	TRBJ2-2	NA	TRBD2	TGTGCCAGCAGCGTAAGAGCGGGGGGGCTTCCCGGGGAGCTGTTTTTT	CASSVRAGGLPGELFF
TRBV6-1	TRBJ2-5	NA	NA	TGTGCCAGCGGCCGCCATAAAGAGACCCAGTACTTC	CASGRHKETQYF
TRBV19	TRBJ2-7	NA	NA	TGTGCCACCAGCCCGGCTAGTATTCCCTACGAGCAGTACTTC	CATSPASIPYEQYF
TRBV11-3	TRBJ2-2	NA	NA	TGTGCCAGCAGCAAGACTACAAACACCGGGGAGCTGTTTTTT	CASSKTTNTGELFF
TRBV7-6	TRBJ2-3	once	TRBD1	TGTGCCAGCAGCCTCCAGGGGGCAGATACGCAGTATTTT	CASSLQGADTQYF
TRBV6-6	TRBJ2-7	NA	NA	TGTGCCAGCAGTTCTGGACTGACTGAGCAGTACTTC	CASSSGLTEQYF
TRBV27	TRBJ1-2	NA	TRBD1	TGTGCCAGCAGTCCCCTGACAGGGGGTGGCTACACCTTC	CASSPLTGGGYTF
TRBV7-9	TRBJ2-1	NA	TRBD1	TGTGCCAGCAGCTCAGGGGGAGCCTACAATGAGCAGTTCTTC	CASSSGGAYNEQFF
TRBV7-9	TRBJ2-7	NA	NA	TGTGCCAGCAGCTTCGCCCCCAGGGGCGAGCAGTACTTC	CASSFAPRGEQYF
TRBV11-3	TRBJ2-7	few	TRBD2	TGTGCCAGCACCCCCATCGGGGGGAGCTCCTACGAGCAGTACTTC	CASTPIGGSSYEQYF
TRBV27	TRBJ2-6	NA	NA	TGTGCCAGCAGTTCCGTGGAGCTCGGGGCCAACGTCCTGACTTTC	CASSSVELGANVLTF
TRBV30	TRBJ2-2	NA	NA	TGTGCCTGGAGTCCTGGGGGGAATGCACTCGGGGAGCTGTTTTTT	CAWSPGGNALGELFF
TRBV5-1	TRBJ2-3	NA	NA	TGCGCCAGCAGCTTGACGGCCGGGACTCCATACACAGATACGCAGTATTTT	CASSLTAGTPYTDTQYF
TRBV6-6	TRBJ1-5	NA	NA	TGTGCCAGCAGTCGAGGACTGGGCAATCAGCCCCAGCATTTT	CASSRGLGNQPQHF
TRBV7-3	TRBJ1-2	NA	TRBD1	TGTGCCAGCAGCCCCAGGGGGGGACAGGACTATTATGGCTACACCTTC	CASSPRGGQDYYGYTF
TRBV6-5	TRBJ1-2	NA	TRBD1	TGTGCCAGCAGAGCAGGGGGTAGAGCTAACTATGGCTACACCTTC	CASRAGGRANYGYTF
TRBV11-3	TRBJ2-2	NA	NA	TGTGCCAGCAGCTCTCTTTACACCGGGGAGCTGTTTTTT	CASSSLYTGELFF
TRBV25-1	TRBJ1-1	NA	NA	TGTGCCAGCAGAGAGGGTCGAACTGAAGCTTTCTTT	CASREGRTEAFF
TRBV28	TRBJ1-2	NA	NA	TGTGCCAGCAGTTTGGGTGGGCTTGGGGCCGCGGCCTTC	CASSLGGLGAAAF
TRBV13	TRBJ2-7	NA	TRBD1	TGTGCCAGCAGCCAATTCGAGACAGGGGGTACCTACGAGCAGTACTTC	CASSQFETGGTYEQYF
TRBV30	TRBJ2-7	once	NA	TGTGCCTGGAGGGGGAGTAGCCTAGGGTTCGAGCAGTACTTC	CAWRGSSLGFEQYF